This paragraph covers one TCR beta chain sequence. Antigen: not known. The CDR3 runs 17 residues. The V segment lost 4 bases and the J segment 0 bases; nucleotides outside the gene matches: 7. CDR1 is SNHLY, CDR2 FYNNEI, per germline. These data originate in a study of cytomegalovirus exposure and HLA in healthy donors. General study results and limits: The study put 150 to 200 TCR beta chains on its list as cytomegalovirus-associated. Presence/absence analyses took donor sequencing depth as roughly uniform.

The PCR ran on 60 Vbeta and 13 Jbeta primers. The data were produced by immunoSEQ multiplex PCR, yet TCRdb's version contains in-frame clones alone and is incomplete. The sample includes around 80,000 clones, more than 60% of them seen just once. This chain uses TRBV2 with TRBJ2-2; 8 bases are a match to TRBD2. Sequencing was done on a sample of PBMCs. This TCR came from a man aged 35-49 years in good health and CMV-seronegative. Written as DNA, the CDR3 is TGTGCCAGCAGTGTTCGTAGCGGGACCGCGAACACCGGGGAGCTGTTTTTT. As protein: CASSVRSGTANTGELFF.